Presented here are 29 T cell receptor beta chains from one specimen sequenced in a study of T cell responses to AZD1222 COVID-19 vaccine. TCRdb's copy holds only in-frame clones and misses some; the assay was immunoSEQ multiplex PCR. The repertoire holds over 120,000 clones, 70% to 90% seen once, with around 5% in the top ten. This specimen was peripheral blood, taken 28 days after the second dose of the MenACWY control vaccine. The receptors come from an adult who received the MenACWY meningococcal vaccine as a control.

CDR3 loop: CASRPKPGQGAPGANVLTF. CDR3 nucleotides: TGTGCCAGCAGACCGAAGCCGGGACAGGGGGCCCCTGGGGCCAACGTCCTGACTTTC. The chain is built from TRBV5-6 and TRBJ2-6; 12 bases align to TRBD1. J lost 2 bases, V lost 5 bases, and 11 bases had no gene match. The CDR3 is 19 residues long. The germline V gene encodes CDR1 SGHDT and CDR2 YYEEEE. Looking up the rest from reference TRBV5-6 and TRBJ2-6 gives the full variable domain: DAGVTQSPTHLIKTRGQQVTLRCSPKSGHDTVSWYQQALGQGPQFIFQYYEEEERQRGNFPDRFSGHQFPNYSSELNVNALLLGDSALYLCASRPKPGQGAPGANVLTFGAGSRLTVL.

This chain joins TRBV7-9 and TRBJ2-1; maybe TRBD2 (5 bases). The CDR3 has 15 amino acids. Looked up from germline, CDR1 is SEHNR and CDR2 is FQNEAQ (reference sequence). Trimming left V 0 bases short and J 2 bases short, with 8 bases between. The DNA of the CDR3 is TGTGCCAGCAGCTTAGCGGGGAGTCCCTACAATGAGCAGTTCTTC. Translation: CASSLAGSPYNEQFF.

The rearrangement links TRBV4-3 to TRBJ2-3; D gene uncertain. Per the germline V gene, CDR1 is LGHNA and CDR2 is YSLEER. V was pared by 0 bases and J by 1 base, with 17 bases between. The CDR3 spans 18 residues. The DNA for the CDR3 is TGCGCCAGCAGCCAAGAAGATGGTACGGGTCTTGGCACAGATACGCAGTATTTT. Its protein is CASSQEDGTGLGTDTQYF.

This rearrangement joins TRBV6-6 to TRBJ1-1; possible D gene TRBD1, 5 bases. V lost 4 bases and J 1 base, leaving 16 bases between the germline ends. There are 16 residues in the CDR3. CDR1 and CDR2 (germline): MNHNY, SVGAGI (reference sequence). The CDR3: CASSWDPQKGNTEAFF. The CDR3 DNA reads as TGTGCCAGCAGTTGGGACCCCCAAAAGGGGAACACTGAAGCTTTCTTT.

The genes are TRBV6-6 and TRBJ2-7; D could derive from TRBD1 or TRBD2 (7 bases each). Trimming cost V 0 bases and J 3 bases, with 15 bases left between them. CDR1 is MNHNY and CDR2 is SVGAGI in the germline V gene (reference sequence). This CDR3 spans 16 amino acids. CDR3 protein: CASSYSMAGGDYEQYF. The CDR3 region has the DNA TGTGCCAGCAGTTACTCGATGGCAGGGGGGGACTACGAGCAGTACTTC.

The V gene is TRBV5-1, the J gene TRBJ1-1, with D possibly TRBD1 on 5 matching bases. Germline CDR1 is SGHRS and CDR2 is YFSETQ. The ends were cut back, 1 base at V and 0 bases at J, with 7 bases in the middle. The CDR3 covers 14 residues. The CDR3 loop is CASSLTGMNTEAFF. The CDR3 DNA is TGCGCCAGCAGCTTGACAGGAATGAACACTGAAGCTTTCTTT.

J is TRBJ1-2 and V is TRBV7-9; TRBD1 matches 8 bases. Losses at the gene ends were 2 bases for V and 0 bases for J; bases not matched to a gene: 5. The CDR3 extends over 16 amino acids. Looked up from germline, CDR1 is SEHNR and CDR2 is FQNEAQ (reference sequence). The CDR3 DNA sequence: TGTGCCAGCAGCTTACAGGGGGCCGAGTCTAACTATGGCTACACCTTC. The encoded protein is CASSLQGAESNYGYTF.

The genes are TRBV2 and TRBJ2-7; 12 positions agree with TRBD2. The CDR3 is 15 amino acids. The germline V gene encodes CDR1 SNHLY and CDR2 FYNNEI. J lost 5 bases, V lost 6 bases, and 8 bases had no gene match. CDR3 region: CASRVGLAGSHEQYF. The DNA for the CDR3 is TGTGCCAGCAGGGTCGGACTAGCGGGATCCCACGAGCAGTACTTC.

CDR3 bases: TGCGCCAGCAGCTTTTCAGACTCCTATAATTCACCCCTCCACTTT. Protein: CASSFSDSYNSPLHF. V usage is TRBV5-1 and J usage is TRBJ1-6, with D unclear. The ends were cut back, 2 bases at V and 0 bases at J, with 6 bases in the middle. CDR3 length: 15 residues. Looked up from germline, CDR1 is SGHRS and CDR2 is YFSETQ.

The gene calls are TRBV11-3 and TRBJ1-1, with D perhaps TRBD1 (5 bases). The CDR3 is 15 residues long. Germline V CDR1 and CDR2: SGHNT, YENEEA. With 5 bases removed from V and 4 bases from J, the gap between germline ends came to 17 bases. The CDR3 spells CASSPQAVGGTEAFF. In nucleotides, the CDR3 is TGTGCCAGCAGCCCCCAAGCAGTTGGGGGCACTGAAGCTTTCTTT.

The genes are TRBV11-3 and TRBJ2-2, with D perhaps TRBD1 or TRBD2 (5 bases each). Germline values: CDR1 SGHNT, CDR2 YENEEA. This CDR3 has 16 residues. V was cut by 6 bases and J by 0 bases, with 14 bases left in between. CDR3 sequence reads: CASRTYGTANTGELFF. CDR3 sequence (DNA): TGTGCCAGCAGGACCTACGGGACGGCGAACACCGGGGAGCTGTTTTTT.

The rearrangement uses TRBV11-3 and TRBJ2-7; D is possibly TRBD1 (5 bases). Germline V gives CDR1 SGHNT, CDR2 YENEEA. The CDR3 contains 12 residues. V gave up 2 bases and J gave up 9 bases, with 11 bases separating them. CDR3 nucleotide sequence: TGTGCCAGCAGCTTAAGCACCCAGGGGCAGTACTTC. Encoded protein: CASSLSTQGQYF.

The chain links TRBV6-5 to TRBJ1-2; D gene uncertain. Germline CDR1 MNHEY, CDR2 SVGAGI. CDR3 length: 14 amino acids. Trimming shortened V by 2 bases and J by 7 bases, and 14 bases separated the two germline ends. This CDR3 reads CASSYGQASLGYTF. Here the CDR3 DNA reads TGTGCCAGCAGTTACGGGCAGGCGTCCCTTGGCTACACCTTC.

The chain employs TRBV6-1 and TRBJ2-5; 10 nucleotides agree with TRBD1. The CDR3 runs 16 residues. Trimming cost V 0 bases and J 7 bases; bases outside gene matches: 8. Germline CDR1 is MNHNS and CDR2 is SASEGT. Written as DNA, the CDR3 is TGTGCCAGCAGTGAAGCGATCGGGACAGGGGAGGCGACCCAGTACTTC. Protein sequence: CASSEAIGTGEATQYF.

The chain is built from TRBV6-5 and TRBJ2-7, with 10 bases aligning to TRBD1. Germline V gene data show CDR1 as MNHEY and CDR2 as SVGAGI. Trimming took 5 bases from V and 3 from J; bases not matched to a gene: 7. CDR3 length: 15 amino acids. CDR3 in amino acids: CASSNPGQGFYEQYF. The CDR3 bases are TGTGCCAGCAGTAACCCGGGACAGGGGTTCTACGAGCAGTACTTC.

The genes are TRBV11-3 and TRBJ1-1; D gene uncertain. V was clipped by 6 bases and J by 3 bases, with 14 bases between them. Germline values: CDR1 SGHNT, CDR2 YENEEA. The CDR3 contains 14 residues. The CDR3 loop is CASSGILADTEAFF. In DNA, the CDR3 is TGTGCCAGCAGTGGAATCCTGGCGGACACTGAAGCTTTCTTT. Combining the CDR3 with reference TRBV11-3 and TRBJ1-1 gives the whole variable domain EAGVVQSPRYKIIEKKQPVAFWCNPISGHNTLYWYLQNLGQGPELLIRYENEEAVDDSQLPKDRFSAERLKGVDSTLKIQPAELGDSAVYLCASSGILADTEAFFGQGTRLTVV.

The gene calls are TRBV5-1 and TRBJ1-3; D remains unclear. Trimming shortened V by 1 base and J by 0 bases, and 17 bases separated the two germline ends. CDR1 and CDR2 from the germline V gene are SGHRS and YFSETQ. The CDR3 covers 18 residues. The CDR3 coding sequence is TGCGCCAGCAGCTTGAACCCCCTGGACTCCTCCTCTGGAAACACCATATATTTT. This translates into CASSLNPLDSSSGNTIYF.

The chain joins TRBV27 to TRBJ2-7, with a weak D call TRBD1 (6 bases). CDR3 size: 15 residues. Trimming left V 4 bases short and J 5 bases short, with 18 bases between. Germline CDR1 and CDR2: MNHEY and SMNVEV (reference sequence). DNA for the CDR3: TGTGCCAGCAGTTACTATATCGGGACACTCCACGAGCAGTACTTC. Translation: CASSYYIGTLHEQYF.

The J gene is TRBJ2-2, the V gene TRBV4-3; no clear D. CDR1 is LGHNA and CDR2 is YSLEER in the germline V gene. The germline V and J ends were trimmed by 0 bases and 1 base, with 12 bases remaining between them. This CDR3 contains 17 residues. The CDR3 loop reads CASSQDHRAMNTGELFF. CDR3 DNA: TGCGCCAGCAGCCAAGATCATAGAGCGATGAACACCGGGGAGCTGTTTTTT.

This chain joins TRBV21-1 and TRBJ1-1. TRBV21-1 is a pseudogene segment. The CDR3 has 18 amino acids. CDR3 loop: CASDANGPATPLNTEAFF. The CDR3, as DNA: TGTGCCAGCGACGCGAACGGACCGGCGACCCCCCTGAACACTGAAGCTTTCTTT.

V usage is TRBV7-3 and J usage is TRBJ1-2, with D tentatively TRBD1 (6 bases). The CDR3 sequence is 15 residues long. Germline V lookup: CDR1 SGHTA, CDR2 FQGTGA. V was trimmed by 5 bases and J by 2 bases, leaving 15 bases between them. CDR3 DNA: TGTGCCAGCAGCCTAGCGGGGGACACCAACTATGGCTACACCTTC. It encodes CASSLAGDTNYGYTF. The full variable domain, rest sourced from reference TRBV7-3 and TRBJ1-2, is GAGVSQTPSNKVTEKGKYVELRCDPISGHTALYWYRQSLGQGPEFLIYFQGTGAADDSGLPNDRFFAVRPEGSVSTLKIQRTERGDSAVYLCASSLAGDTNYGYTFGSGTRLTVV.

The rearrangement links TRBV5-1 to TRBJ2-7; TRBD1 matches 8 bases. The CDR3 covers 14 residues. Per the germline V gene, CDR1 is SGHRS and CDR2 is YFSETQ. V dropped 3 bases and J dropped 4; count of bases not matched to a gene: 6. CDR3 in DNA: TGCGCCAGCAGCTGGGGAACAGGGGGATACGAGCAGTACTTC. Its protein is CASSWGTGGYEQYF.

This sequence joins TRBV6-1 and TRBJ2-5; D is possibly TRBD2 (6 bases). CDR3 length equals 13 residues. V was clipped by 3 bases and J by 5 bases, with 10 bases between them. Germline CDR1 and CDR2: MNHNS and SASEGT. The CDR3 loop reads CASSEGLAETQYF. The CDR3 coding sequence is TGTGCCAGCAGTGAGGGGCTAGCGGAGACCCAGTACTTC.

V is TRBV7-2 and J is TRBJ2-7; tentative D call: TRBD2 (5 bases). This CDR3 contains 13 residues. The germline CDR1 and CDR2 sequences are SGHTA and FQGNSA. Trimming left V 0 bases short and J 3 bases short, with 6 bases between. The CDR3 coding sequence is TGTGCCAGCAGCTTAGCGAGGGACTACGAGCAGTACTTC. This gives the protein CASSLARDYEQYF.

The chain has TRBV9 and TRBJ2-3; D ambiguous. The CDR3 is made up of 15 amino acids. Germline V lookup: CDR1 SGDLS, CDR2 YYNGEE. V gave up 0 bases and J gave up 2 bases, with 10 bases separating them. CDR3 sequence reads: CASSVAGSVTDTQYF. The CDR3, as DNA: TGTGCCAGCAGCGTAGCTGGATCAGTCACAGATACGCAGTATTTT. The variable domain in full, with the rest retrieved from reference TRBV9 and TRBJ2-3, is DSGVTQTPKHLITATGQRVTLRCSPRSGDLSVYWYQQSLDQGLQFLIQYYNGEERAKGNILERFSAQQFPDLHSELNLSSLELGDSALYFCASSVAGSVTDTQYFGPGTRLTVL.

Only a few counts were recorded for this clone. The rearrangement links TRBV2 to TRBJ1-3; D not certain. CDR3 length: 14 residues. Germline V gives CDR1 SNHLY, CDR2 FYNNEI. Trimming took off 7 bases at V and 0 bases at J, with 10 bases between the two ends. The CDR3 loop reads CASTPGRSGNTIYF. CDR3 bases: TGTGCCAGCACCCCGGGCCGCTCTGGAAACACCATATATTTT. Complete variable domain (other parts from reference TRBV2 and TRBJ1-3): EPEVTQTPSHQVTQMGQEVILRCVPISNHLYFYWYRQILGQKVEFLVSFYNNEISEKSEIFDDQFSVERPDGSNFTLKIRSTKLEDSAMYFCASTPGRSGNTIYFGEGSWLTVV.

This chain connects TRBV19 to TRBJ1-1, with D unresolved. The CDR3 length is 14 residues. The V end lost 2 bases, the J end lost 5 bases, and 12 bases lay between the germline ends. Germline V CDR1 and CDR2: LNHDA, SQIVND (reference sequence). The CDR3 is CASSISSPKTEAFF. Here the CDR3 DNA reads TGTGCCAGTAGTATAAGCTCCCCGAAAACTGAAGCTTTCTTT.

The chain's CDR3 is CAWSGRASSYEQYF. The CDR3 coding sequence is TGTGCCTGGAGTGGCCGGGCCAGCTCCTACGAGCAGTACTTC. The rearrangement joins TRBV30 to TRBJ2-7; D is unresolved. Trimming pared 1 base from V and 0 bases from J, leaving 10 bases between. The CDR3 runs to 14 residues. Germline V gene sequence: CDR1 GTSNPN, CDR2 SVGIG (reference sequence).

This chain uses TRBV19 with TRBJ2-7, with 7 bases that match TRBD1. CDR1 and CDR2 from the germline V gene are LNHDA and SQIVND (reference sequence). The J segment lost 6 bases and the V segment lost 6 bases, leaving 5 bases of the junction unmatched. The CDR3 totals 12 residues. The CDR3 loop reads CASSFRTGEQYF. The CDR3 region has the DNA TGTGCCAGTAGCTTCCGGACAGGCGAGCAGTACTTC.